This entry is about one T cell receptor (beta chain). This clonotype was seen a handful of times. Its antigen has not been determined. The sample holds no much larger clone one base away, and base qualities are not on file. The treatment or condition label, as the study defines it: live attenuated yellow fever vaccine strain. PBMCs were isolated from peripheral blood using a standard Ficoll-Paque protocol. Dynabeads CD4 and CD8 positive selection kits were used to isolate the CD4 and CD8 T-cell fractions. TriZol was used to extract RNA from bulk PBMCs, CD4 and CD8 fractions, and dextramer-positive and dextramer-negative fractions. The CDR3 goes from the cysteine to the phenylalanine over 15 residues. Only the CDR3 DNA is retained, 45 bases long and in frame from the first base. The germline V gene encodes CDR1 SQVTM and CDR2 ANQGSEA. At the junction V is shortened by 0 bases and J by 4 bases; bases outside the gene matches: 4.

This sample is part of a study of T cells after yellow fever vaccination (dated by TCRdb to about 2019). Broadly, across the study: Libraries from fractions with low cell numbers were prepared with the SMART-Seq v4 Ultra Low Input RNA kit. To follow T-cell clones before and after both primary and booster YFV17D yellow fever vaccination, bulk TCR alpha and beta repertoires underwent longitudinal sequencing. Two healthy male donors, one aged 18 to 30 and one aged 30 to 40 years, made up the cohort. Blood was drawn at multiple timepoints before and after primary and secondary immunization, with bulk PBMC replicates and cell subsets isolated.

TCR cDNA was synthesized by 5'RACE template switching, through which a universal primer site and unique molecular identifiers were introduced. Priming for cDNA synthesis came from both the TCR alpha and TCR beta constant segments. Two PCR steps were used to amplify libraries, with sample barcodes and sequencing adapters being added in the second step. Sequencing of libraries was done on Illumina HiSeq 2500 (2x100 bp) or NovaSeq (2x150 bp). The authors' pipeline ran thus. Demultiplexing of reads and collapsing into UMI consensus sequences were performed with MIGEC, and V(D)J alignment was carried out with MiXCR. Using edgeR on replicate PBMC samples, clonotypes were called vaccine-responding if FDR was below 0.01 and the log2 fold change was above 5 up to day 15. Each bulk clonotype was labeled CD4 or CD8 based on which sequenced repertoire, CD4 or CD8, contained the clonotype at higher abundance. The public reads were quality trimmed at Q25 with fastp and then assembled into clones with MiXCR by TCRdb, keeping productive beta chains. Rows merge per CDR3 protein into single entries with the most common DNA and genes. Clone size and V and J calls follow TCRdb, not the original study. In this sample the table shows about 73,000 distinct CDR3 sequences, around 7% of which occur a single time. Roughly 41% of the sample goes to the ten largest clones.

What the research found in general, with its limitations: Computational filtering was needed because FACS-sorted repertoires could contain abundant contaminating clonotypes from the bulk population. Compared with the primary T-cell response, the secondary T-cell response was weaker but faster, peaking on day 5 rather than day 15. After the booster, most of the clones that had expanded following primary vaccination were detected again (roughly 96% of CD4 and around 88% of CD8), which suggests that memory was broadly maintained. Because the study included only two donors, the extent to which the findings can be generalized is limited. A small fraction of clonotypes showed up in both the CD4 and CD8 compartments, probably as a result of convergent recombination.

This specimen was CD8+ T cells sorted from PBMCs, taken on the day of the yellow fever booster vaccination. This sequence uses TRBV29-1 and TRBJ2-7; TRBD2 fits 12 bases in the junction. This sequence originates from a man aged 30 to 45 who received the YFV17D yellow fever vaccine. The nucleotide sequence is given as TGCAGCGTTGAAGATCCTAGCGGGAGGGATTACGAGCAGTACTTC. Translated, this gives CSVEDPSGRDYEQYF.